This T cell receptor beta chain was documented in a study of blood T cell repertoires in COVID-19. Study information: COVID-19 samples collected from the United States, Italy and Spain covered acute and convalescent phases. Nucleic acid was either cDNA or gDNA, and it came from T cells, B-cell-depleted T cells, or PBMCs.

This CDR3 spans 15 amino acids. Germline lookup yields CDR1 SGHDT and CDR2 YYEEEE. Trimming removed 4 bases from V and 6 bases from J; junction bases left unmatched: 10. Under the authors' procedure: Quantification of nucleated cells was approximated via reference gene primer amplification. The protocol was immunoSEQ multiplex PCR, while the TCRdb copy is restricted to in-frame clones and leaves out a portion. The D gene and trimming were derived from the DNA, and the V and J assignments and clone size from that table. The repertoire has over 70,000 clones, about four fifths of them found once; the top ten carry 4% to 5%.

The rearrangement links TRBV5-6 to TRBJ1-3; 7 nucleotides align to TRBD1. Material: peripheral blood. The source of this sequence is a woman aged 60-75 years with acute or convalescent COVID-19. DNA of the CDR3: TGTGCCAGCAGCACGGGACAGTGGGATTTAAACACCATATATTTT. As protein: CASSTGQWDLNTIYF.